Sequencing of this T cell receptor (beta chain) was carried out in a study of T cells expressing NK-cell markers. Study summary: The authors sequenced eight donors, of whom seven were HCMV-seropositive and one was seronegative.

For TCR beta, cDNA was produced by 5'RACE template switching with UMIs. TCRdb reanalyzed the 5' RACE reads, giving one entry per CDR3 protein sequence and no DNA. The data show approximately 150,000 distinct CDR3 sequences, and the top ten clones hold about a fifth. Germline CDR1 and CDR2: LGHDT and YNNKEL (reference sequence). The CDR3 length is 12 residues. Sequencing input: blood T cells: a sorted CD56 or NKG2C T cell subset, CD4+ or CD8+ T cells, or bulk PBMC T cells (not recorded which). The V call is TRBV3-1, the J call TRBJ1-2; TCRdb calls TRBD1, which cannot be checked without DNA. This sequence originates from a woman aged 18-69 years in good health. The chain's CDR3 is CASSQMDRFYTF.